The present TCR beta chain was sequenced within a study of long-term antiretroviral therapy in people with HIV. V dropped 0 bases and J dropped 9; count of bases not matched to a gene: 4. The germline gives CDR1 GTSNPN, CDR2 SVGIG (reference sequence). The length of the CDR3 is 14 residues. This clone was seen only a few times. The assay, immunoSEQ v3.0, was run at survey level. Libraries were prepared by immunoSEQ multiplex PCR; TCRdb keeps only in-frame clonotypes and omits some of them. There are about 24,000 clones in the sample; approximately 88% occur only once, and about 15% lies in the top ten.

The specimen comprised unsorted PBMCs, sampled around 4.1 years after starting antiretroviral therapy. The receptor comes from a man aged 25 to 40 with HIV. The chain uses TRBV30 and TRBJ1-6; 8 nucleotides align to TRBD1. CDR3 loop: CAWSVGDRRSPLHF. The CDR3 region has the DNA TGTGCCTGGAGTGTGGGGGACAGGCGTTCACCCCTCCACTTT.